Sequencing of this T cell receptor beta chain was carried out in a study of cytomegalovirus exposure and HLA in healthy donors (dated by TCRdb to 2016 to 2017). Study-level background: In an earlier analysis of approximately 500 of the donors, around 290 Gb of sequence data and 100 million or so unique TCR beta sequences from about 190 million T cells were reported. Class I and class II HLA loci were covered by the typing at four-digit resolution. Across 300 to 500 genotyped donors of the cohort, an average of about 220,000 unique TCR beta nucleotide sequences per donor were sequenced, and roughly 18% of those sequences were non-productive. Using immunosequencing, the study profiled T cell repertoires from about 620 subjects and related those repertoires to cytomegalovirus serostatus. To predict cytomegalovirus infection status, the study combined high-throughput TCR immunosequencing, statistical association of individual TCRs with disease status, and machine learning. Donor age, sex, ethnicity and CMV serostatus were collected together with the repertoire data. Genome-wide SNP genotypes for about three fifths of the roughly 670 donors were used in a later genetic analysis, which treated that subset as a discovery cohort. To study patterns of TCR occurrence, a later analysis re-analyzed previously published TCR beta repertoires from hundreds of donors and added high-resolution HLA genotyping. Of the 350 to 450 genotyped donors, 65% to 90% fell in the genetic ancestry cluster associated with self-reported Caucasian donors. An earlier analysis of several hundred of the donors applied high-throughput TCR beta sequencing to assess whether each TCR beta V gene segment acted as functional or pseudogenic. The study was designed to test whether signatures of past pathogen exposure could be identified by cataloging public T cell receptors. The number of typed donors differed by locus: 629-630 for A, B, C, DRB1 and DQB1; 500 to 550 for DQA1; around 580 for DPA1; and roughly 470 for DPB1. Every discovery cohort repertoire had been produced on one sequencing platform. Around 330 gigabases of sequencing data and approximately 92 million unique TCR sequences made up an early release that covered fewer than 650 HLA-typed donors. Besides the first cohort of 500 to 700 subjects, a separate validation cohort made up of 120 different subjects was used. Rather than using new phenotypic data, the later analysis identified candidate immune exposures from TCR beta sequences and from how often those sequences occurred across donors. Four or five DR-DQ haplotypes were handled as single units for association and clustering because linkage in the cohort was strong. Overall study results and their limits: A few of the identified cytomegalovirus-associated TCR beta chains were confirmed in vitro to be specific for cytomegalovirus antigens. A cluster of highly shared sequence variants was judged likely to represent a technical artifact of the sequencing pipeline. Some IMGT-functional V segments, including TRBV6-2 and TRBV6-3, could not be told apart with the 87-base-pair reads, so those segments were excluded. An earlier analysis of approximately 600 of the donors showed that most TCR beta V segments appeared in productive rearrangements either about 90% or about 30% of the time, which broadly matched IMGT annotations. The authors suggested that the approach could potentially be generalized to other disease states and immunological phenotypes. In a later analysis, HLA-associated TCR beta chains were found to be more clonally expanded and to have lower generation probabilities than equally common non-associated chains. According to a later analysis, parvovirus B19, influenza, CMV and Epstein-Barr virus appeared linked to several top co-occurrence clusters. When HLA alleles, especially DR and DQ, strongly co-occurred, TCR associations were difficult to assign to individual alleles. Linkage disequilibrium might explain the correlated functional status among segregating V segments, but an unknown experimental factor could not be excluded. A further reported finding was that TCR beta sequences accurately predicted the HLA-A and HLA-B alleles for most subjects in the first cohort. According to a later analysis, TCR association rates differed among HLA loci, with DRB1 alleles showing the most associated TCRs and HLA-C alleles showing the fewest. Compared with the roughly 710-donor mean, donors in an Asian-associated ancestry cluster had fewer N-insertions in productive TCRs, according to a later genetic analysis. In the study, about 150 TCR beta chains were listed as associated with cytomegalovirus. Specific HLA alleles were associated with some 15,000 TCR beta sequences at a false discovery rate of 0.05 in a later analysis. Most CMV-associated TCR beta chains appeared to be HLA-restricted in a later analysis, and the HLA associations seemed to be driven largely by CMV exposure. Because counts were too low, approximately 15 rarely observed V segments, including chromosome 9 orphons, were excluded from the earlier analysis of under 650 of the donors. For the cohort, immune exposure information was limited to CMV serostatus. This cohort had only TCR beta chains sequenced, and the lack of alpha or paired-chain data limited which features could be detected. The presence/absence analyses assumed that sequencing depth was roughly uniform across donors, and that assumption may not be true. While some public TCRs were present in many individuals, most TCR sequences turned up only very rarely across donors. Because some donors lacked HLA typing at each locus, the association tests relied only on the typed subset. V-gene and J-gene trimming of TCR beta chains was associated with a missense DCLRE1C variant in a later genetic analysis, and the association was replicated in an independent cohort. Cytomegalovirus status was reported to be diagnosed by the classifier with high specificity and sensitivity in both the original and validation cohorts.

In total, 600 or so healthy bone marrow donors made up the cohort. All cohort members were sampled while nominally healthy, although unrecorded immune exposures were likely present. The donor was CMV seropositive and was included in the group of around 300 seropositive cohort members. A peripheral blood sample was collected from each donor, and TCR beta sequencing was performed on peripheral blood mononuclear cells. Genomic DNA extraction from the blood cell samples was performed with the Qiagen DNeasy Blood Extraction Kit. The V end loses 5 bases and the J end loses 0 bases, and a stretch of 14 bases separates them. Counted from cysteine to phenylalanine, this CDR3 has 17 amino acids. The DNA shown is the 51-base CDR3, in frame from base 1. CDR1 and CDR2 are read off the germline V gene (reference sequence) as MNHEY and SMNVEV. On this clone itself: Its antigen specificity is not known. No much larger clone is present one base from it, and per-base qualities are unavailable.

To prepare the library, the immunoSEQ multiplex PCR assay was applied. For the multiplex PCR, a mixture combining 60 forward primers for TCR Vbeta segments and 13 reverse primers for TCR Jbeta segments was used. A multiplex PCR assay on genomic DNA amplified the CDR3 region of rearranged TCR beta genes. The amplified TCR beta libraries were sequenced on the Illumina HiSeq System as 87-base-pair reads. Per the authors' processing: A later analysis tallied 70 million to 100 million unique TCR beta chains across the 640 or so repertoires, and approximately 12 million of those chains were shared by two or more donors. To remove PCR and sequencing errors, raw reads were error-corrected and collapsed into unique sequences using a nearest-neighbor algorithm that merged closely related sequences. To assign V, D and J gene segments, CDR3 sequences were aligned to IMGT reference sequences. Each retained sequence needed at least a six-nucleotide match to both a V gene segment and a J gene segment. A rearrangement was called productive if the CDR3 had no stop codons and remained in frame with V and J, and every other rearrangement was called non-productive. CDR3 was defined according to IMGT convention as the region running from the second conserved V-encoded cysteine to the conserved J-encoded phenylalanine. The earlier analysis of a few hundred of the donors excluded sequences that lacked an unambiguous match to a single V gene segment. An earlier analysis of about 600 of the donors called V segments functional above 56.7% productive rearrangements and segregating when the between-donor standard deviation exceeded 5%. A statistical classification framework was developed to diagnose cytomegalovirus status using the catalog of TCR beta chain sequences. In a later analysis, V and J genes were assigned by comparing TCR nucleotide sequences against IMGT/GENE-DB human TR gene sequences. A later analysis assigned CDR3 sequences and most-parsimonious VDJ recombination scenarios with the TCRdist pipeline. In a later analysis, every TCR beta chain was defined by the combination of its CDR3 amino acid sequence and its V-gene family, and reads without a unique V-gene family were dropped. As a way to deal with suspected cross-contamination and a sequencing artifact, a later analysis dropped roughly 600 nucleotide sequences that were highly shared and had low generation probability. For each public chain, a later analysis derived a clonal expansion index from normalized ranks of inferred template counts within each repertoire. In a later analysis, generation probabilities were computed with a VDJ recombination model fitted to out-of-frame rearrangements, and the resulting probabilities were checked against IGoR. Hypergeometric tests were used in a later analysis to score TCR-TCR, TCR-HLA and TCR-CMV co-occurrence, with a repertoire-size bias correction applied to the TCR pairs. To estimate false discovery rates, a later analysis permuted the HLA or CMV assignments 20 times. In a later analysis, co-occurring TCRs were grouped using DBSCAN, with TCRdist sequence similarity added in when clustering inside HLA-allele-positive subsets. Repertoires with fewer than 30,000 or more than 120,000 public chains were left out of co-occurrence clustering, as were a handful of repertoires with anomalous nucleotide sharing. The table was pulled from immuneACCESS by TCRdb, which kept in-frame rearrangements only. Such tables lose some clones; where checked, under half of the loss comes from unresolved V genes, and the rest has no known cause. From that table come the V and J calls and clone size; the DNA was used to work out D and trimming. Across this sample there are approximately 190,000 clones, with 81% seen only once. In total, the top ten clones hold 3.4% of the sample.

The sample taken for sequencing was PBMCs. The receptor was derived from a man in his forties or fifties in good health and CMV-seropositive. The chain employs TRBV27 and TRBJ1-6; confidence is insufficient to name the D gene. The CDR3 loop reads CASSPVDPGSYNSPLHF. In nucleotides, the sequence is TGTGCCAGCAGTCCGGTAGATCCGGGCTCCTATAATTCACCCCTCCACTTT.